One TCR beta chain is described in this entry. Germline V gene lookup returns CDR1 SGDLS and CDR2 YYNGEE. V lost 4 bases and J lost 7, with 17 bases in between. CDR3 length: 14 residues. This specimen belongs to a study of CD8 T cells in Susac syndrome. Random-hexamer reverse transcription was applied to roughly 0.5 to 1 ug RNA. TCRdb re-analysed the immunoSEQ multiplex PCR reads in MiXCR, keeping a single row per CDR3 protein. The table includes 95,000 to 150,000 distinct CDR3 sequences, around 94% detected once. The sample taken for sequencing was CD4+ T cells from PBMCs. This receptor was taken from a human donor in good health. This chain connects TRBV9 to TRBJ1-1; D is perhaps TRBD1 (5 bases). The CDR3 loop reads CASSPSIGGSEAFF. DNA for the CDR3: TGTGCCAGCAGCCCTAGTATTGGGGGAAGTGAAGCTTTCTTT. Full variable domain (remainder filled in from reference TRBV9 and TRBJ1-1): DSGVTQTPKHLITATGQRVTLRCSPRSGDLSVYWYQQSLDQGLQFLIQYYNGEERAKGNILERFSAQQFPDLHSELNLSSLELGDSALYFCASSPSIGGSEAFFGQGTRLTVV.